One and the same sample provided the 28 T cell receptor beta chains below, sequenced in a study of blood T cell repertoires in COVID-19. Libraries were prepared by immunoSEQ multiplex PCR; TCRdb keeps only in-frame clonotypes and omits some of them. The sample lists a few hundred thousand clones; roughly 90% were seen once. The specimen was PBMCs or T cells enriched from blood (not recorded which). The receptors originated from a woman in her twenties or thirties who had recovered from COVID-19.

The J gene is TRBJ2-3, the V gene TRBV4-2, with 7 bases aligning to TRBD2. This CDR3 region has 14 residues. Germline trimming cut 1 base from V and 6 bases from J; bases unmatched to any gene: 4. The germline CDR1 and CDR2 sequences are LGHNA and YNFKEQ. The CDR3, as DNA: TGTGCCAGCAGCCAAGTGGGAGGGACGGATACGCAGTATTTT. This gives the protein CASSQVGGTDTQYF.

This clone showed up just once. The chain is built from TRBV5-6 and TRBJ1-2; a possible D gene is TRBD1 (5 bases). The CDR3 consists of 13 residues. The V gene's germline CDR1 is SGHDT and CDR2 YYEEEE. V lost 2 bases to trimming and J lost 5 bases, with 10 bases between them. CDR3 nucleotides: TGTGCCAGCAGCTTCTCGCAGGGATATGGCTACACCTTC. This codes for CASSFSQGYGYTF.

The CDR3 spells CASSLWTRSTDTQYF. CDR3 DNA sequence: TGTGCCAGCAGCTTATGGACTAGAAGCACAGATACGCAGTATTTT. The chain joins TRBV7-8 to TRBJ2-3; 7 positions agree with TRBD2. Germline V lookup: CDR1 SGHVS, CDR2 FQNEAQ. CDR3 size: 15 residues. V dropped 2 bases and J dropped 0; count of bases not matched to a gene: 2.

The chain is built from TRBV28 and TRBJ1-6; tentative D call: TRBD1 (6 bases). The germline gives CDR1 MDHEN, CDR2 SYDVKM. V was shortened by 2 bases and J by 6 bases, with 14 bases between the two germline ends. There are 16 residues in the CDR3. CDR3 sequence reads: CASSLPQGGSNSPLHF. The CDR3 DNA sequence: TGTGCCAGCAGTTTACCACAGGGCGGTTCTAATTCACCCCTCCACTTT.

This chain joins TRBV6-5 and TRBJ1-2, with 7 bases aligning to TRBD1. The CDR3 runs to 13 residues. The V gene end was trimmed by 5 bases and the J gene end by 4 bases; junction bases not matched to a gene: 4. Germline CDR1 and CDR2: MNHEY and SVGAGI. CDR3 amino acids: CASSPEGAYGYTF. The CDR3 DNA reads TGTGCCAGCAGTCCTGAGGGGGCCTATGGCTACACCTTC.

A single count supports this clone. The gene calls are TRBV2 and TRBJ1-1; maybe TRBD1 (5 bases). From germline, CDR1 is SNHLY and CDR2 FYNNEI. CDR3 length: 14 residues. V lost 9 bases to trimming and J lost 5 bases, with 19 bases between them. DNA of the CDR3: TGTGCCAGAACCCGCGCGGGGGGAGTAACTGAAGCTTTCTTT. This translates into CARTRAGGVTEAFF.

V and J are TRBV28 and TRBJ1-5; 8 nucleotides line up with TRBD1. The trim removed 4 bases at V and 11 bases at J, leaving 10 bases unmatched. CDR3 length: 14 amino acids. Germline V gives CDR1 MDHEN, CDR2 SYDVKM. The CDR3 DNA reads as TGTGCCAGCAGTTCCGGGACAGGACCTATGACCCAGCATTTT. This encodes CASSSGTGPMTQHF.

The chain combines TRBV4-2 with TRBJ2-5; D is ambiguous. V lost 0 bases to trimming and J lost 1 base, with 15 bases between them. CDR1 is LGHNA, CDR2 YNFKEQ, per germline. This CDR3 comprises 17 residues. CDR3 bases: TGTGCCAGCAGCCAAGATCACCCTGTAAGACTCCAAGAGACCCAGTACTTC. Its protein is CASSQDHPVRLQETQYF.

The chain couples TRBV4-2 to TRBJ2-1; 10 bases align to TRBD2. CDR3 length: 18 residues. V was clipped by 1 base and J by 5 bases; unmatched bases: 11. Germline CDR1 reads LGHNA; CDR2 reads YNFKEQ. The CDR3: CASSQGAGGADIHNEQFF. The CDR3 DNA follows: TGTGCCAGCAGCCAAGGAGCGGGGGGGGCGGATATTCACAATGAGCAGTTCTTC.

This chain links TRBV9 with TRBJ2-7; TRBD1 agrees at 9 bases. This CDR3 is 15 amino acids long. Trimming took 4 bases from V and 4 from J; bases not matched to a gene: 9. Germline V gene data show CDR1 as SGDLS and CDR2 as YYNGEE. The chain's CDR3 is CASSLTSGTGYEQYF. CDR3 DNA sequence: TGTGCCAGCAGCCTGACCTCCGGGACAGGGTACGAGCAGTACTTC.

This chain links TRBV7-2 with TRBJ1-5; the D is unclear. V gave up 1 base and J gave up 3 bases, with 4 bases separating them. The CDR3 runs 13 residues. Germline CDR1 SGHTA, CDR2 FQGNSA. As DNA, the CDR3 is TGTGCCAGCAGCTTAGGGCCCAATCAGCCCCAGCATTTT. This translates into CASSLGPNQPQHF.

The chain carries TRBV4-3 and TRBJ1-6; TRBD1 agrees at 7 bases. The CDR3 consists of 15 residues. Germline CDR1 and CDR2: LGHNA and YSLEER. Germline trimming cut 1 base from V and 7 bases from J; bases unmatched to any gene: 4. CDR3 nucleotide sequence: TGCGCCAGCAGCCAAGGGACAGGAAGCAATTCACCCCTCCACTTT. Its translation: CASSQGTGSNSPLHF.

The CDR3 DNA is TGTGCCAGTAGTACTACTAGTCAGCCCCAGCATTTT. This gives the protein CASSTTSQPQHF. This sequence joins TRBV19 and TRBJ1-5; D unresolved. The CDR3 sequence is 12 residues long. Germline CDR1 and CDR2: LNHDA and SQIVND (reference sequence). V lost 4 bases to trimming and J lost 6 bases, with 7 bases between them.

The V call is TRBV11-3, the J call TRBJ1-1, with no clear D. There are 14 residues in the CDR3. The V end was cut by 1 base, the J end by 2 bases, with 8 bases between. The germline gives CDR1 SGHNT, CDR2 YENEEA. The CDR3 DNA reads as TGTGCCAGCAGCTTAGCGGCGGTAAACACTGAAGCTTTCTTT. This gives the protein CASSLAAVNTEAFF.

This rearrangement joins TRBV28 to TRBJ1-1; no clear D. Looked up from germline, CDR1 is MDHEN and CDR2 is SYDVKM. The CDR3 contains 15 residues. V lost 3 bases, J lost 0 bases, and 11 bases lay in between. Here the CDR3 DNA reads TGTGCCAGCAGTTTCGGCGGCGGGATGAACACTGAAGCTTTCTTT. Translation: CASSFGGGMNTEAFF.

This chain joins TRBV11-2 and TRBJ2-1; a weak D match, TRBD1 (6 bases). Trimming removed 5 bases at V and 8 bases at J, with 25 bases between. The CDR3 has 17 amino acids. Germline CDR1 is SGHAT and CDR2 is FQNNGV. The CDR3 coding sequence is TGTGCCAGCAGCCCTCGTCGGAGAACAGGGAGTCGGGATGAGCAGTTCTTC. This encodes CASSPRRRTGSRDEQFF. The whole variable domain, remainder taken from reference TRBV11-2 and TRBJ2-1, is EAGVAQSPRYKIIEKRQSVAFWCNPISGHATLYWYQQILGQGPKLLIQFQNNGVVDDSQLPKDRFSAERLKGVDSTLKIQPAKLEDSAVYLCASSPRRRTGSRDEQFFGPGTRLTVL.

CDR3 amino acids: CAIGSGAGDGENQPQHF. CDR3 nucleotide sequence: TGTGCCATCGGGTCCGGGGCAGGGGATGGGGAAAATCAGCCCCAGCATTTT. This chain links TRBV10-3 with TRBJ1-5; TRBD1 is a possible D gene (6 bases). The germline CDR1 and CDR2 sequences are ENHRY and SYGVKD. The CDR3 contains 17 residues. V gave up 8 bases and J gave up 4 bases, with 24 bases separating them.

The genes are TRBV29-1 and TRBJ1-1; 7 bases match TRBD1. Germline CDR1 is SQVTM and CDR2 is ANQGSEA. The CDR3 totals 15 residues. Germline trimming cut 0 bases from V and 1 base from J; bases unmatched to any gene: 5. CDR3 DNA: TGCAGCGTTGAAGATCTACGGACAGGGAACACTGAAGCTTTCTTT. Its translation is CSVEDLRTGNTEAFF.

The gene calls are TRBV5-1 and TRBJ1-1; D uncertain. This CDR3 contains 16 residues. V gave up 2 bases and J gave up 3 bases, with 17 bases separating them. Germline V gene data show CDR1 as SGHRS and CDR2 as YFSETQ. CDR3 amino acids: CASSFNDVTSDTEAFF. The DNA of the CDR3 is TGCGCCAGCAGCTTTAATGATGTCACCTCGGACACTGAAGCTTTCTTT. Full variable domain (outside the CDR3, taken from reference TRBV5-1 and TRBJ1-1): KAGVTQTPRYLIKTRGQQVTLSCSPISGHRSVSWYQQTPGQGLQFLFEYFSETQRNKGNFPGRFSGRQFSNSRSEMNVSTLELGDSALYLCASSFNDVTSDTEAFFGQGTRLTVV.

This chain joins TRBV7-9 and TRBJ1-3, with no clear D. This CDR3 has 19 residues. CDR1 is SEHNR and CDR2 is FQNEAQ in the germline V gene (reference sequence). V was pared by 5 bases and J by 0 bases, with 23 bases between. The CDR3 spells CASSPEVSPDSPSGNTIYF. CDR3 DNA: TGTGCCAGCAGCCCCGAAGTGTCGCCGGACTCACCCTCTGGAAACACCATATATTTT.

The chain combines TRBV3-1 (or the pseudogene TRBV3-2) with TRBJ2-5, with D unclear. This CDR3 region has 16 residues. Per the germline V gene, CDR1 is LGHDT and CDR2 is YNNKEL (reference sequence). The V end was cut by 2 bases, the J end by 2 bases, with 15 bases between. The CDR3 protein is CASSQTDCRQQETQYF. Here the CDR3 DNA reads TGTGCCAGCAGCCAAACCGACTGTAGGCAGCAAGAGACCCAGTACTTC.

This chain links TRBV6-5 with TRBJ1-1; a weak D match, TRBD1 (6 bases). Trimming removed 6 bases at V and 7 bases at J, with 18 bases between. Germline CDR1 reads MNHEY; CDR2 reads SVGAGI. This CDR3 is built from 14 residues. CDR3 sequence reads: CASRRTRQAVEAFF. The CDR3, as DNA: TGTGCCAGCAGACGAACTAGACAGGCCGTTGAAGCTTTCTTT.

The CDR3 DNA sequence: TGTGCCAGCAGCTTAGTGCGGACTAGCGGGGGCCCTAAGGCGGAGACCCAGTACTTC. Translation: CASSLVRTSGGPKAETQYF. The chain links TRBV11-2 to TRBJ2-5; TRBD2 agrees at 13 bases. The CDR3 runs to 19 residues. Germline values: CDR1 SGHAT, CDR2 FQNNGV. The junction had 13 bases not matched to a gene; V was cut back by 1 base and J by 5 bases.

A single count supports this clone. V usage is TRBV7-2 and J usage is TRBJ1-2; D unresolved. The germline V gene encodes CDR1 SGHTA and CDR2 FQGNSA. There are 12 residues in the CDR3. V lost 5 bases, J lost 4 bases, and 8 bases lay in between. Here the CDR3 reads CASSPVPYGYTF. The CDR3 DNA sequence: TGTGCCAGCAGCCCAGTCCCCTATGGCTACACCTTC.

The CDR3 here is CARPRVAGGLNYGYTF. The CDR3 DNA follows: TGTGCTAGACCCCGGGTGGCAGGGGGCCTTAACTATGGCTACACCTTC. The rearrangement joins TRBV12-5 to TRBJ1-2; TRBD1 matches 8 bases. CDR1 and CDR2 from the germline V gene are LGHNT and FRNRAP. This CDR3 is built from 16 residues. The V segment lost 9 bases and the J segment 1 base; nucleotides outside the gene matches: 13.

This chain uses TRBV3-1 (or the pseudogene TRBV3-2) with TRBJ2-5; 14 bases fit TRBD2. V shed 5 bases and J 5 bases; nucleotides not matched to a gene: 4. The germline V gene has CDR1 LGHDT and CDR2 YNNKEL (reference sequence). This CDR3 region has 15 residues. CDR3 residues: CASSGTSGGRETQYF. The CDR3 DNA is TGTGCCAGCAGCGGGACTAGCGGGGGCCGGGAGACCCAGTACTTC.

The V and J genes are TRBV7-2 and TRBJ1-5, with TRBD1 matching 7 bases. The junction had 6 bases not matched to a gene; V was cut back by 1 base and J by 6 bases. The length of the CDR3 is 15 residues. The germline gives CDR1 SGHTA, CDR2 FQGNSA. For the CDR3, the DNA is TGTGCCAGCAGCTTAGACAGGCAGGGGGTTCAGCCCCAGCATTTT. Translation: CASSLDRQGVQPQHF.

The chain carries TRBV29-1 and TRBJ2-3; a weak D match, TRBD2 (7 bases). Trimming cost V 6 bases and J 8 bases, with 21 bases left between them. The CDR3 is 14 amino acids. CDR1 SQVTM and CDR2 ANQGSEA come from the germline V gene. CDR3 nucleotides: TGCAGCGTCACCGAGGGGGGGGGATTGAGTACGCAGTATTTT. This encodes CSVTEGGGLSTQYF.